These T cell receptor beta chains were read from a single sample in a study of blood T cell repertoires in COVID-19. Generated by immunoSEQ multiplex PCR, the TCRdb table keeps only in-frame clones and is missing some. The sample contains some 120,000 clones, under 95% of which appear only once. The sample comprised peripheral blood. These receptors all come from a man aged 60-69 years with COVID-19, enrolled during active disease. Both conserved end residues are part of each CDR3. The D gene is left open where the match is weak. A row's size may be missing; if present it is once, few, many or a size class.

J gene | V gene | clone size | D gene | CDR3 protein | CDR3 DNA
TRBJ1-2 | TRBV6-5 | . | . | CASSPAGRGYGYTF | TGTGCCAGCAGCCCGGCGGGAAGAGGCTATGGCTACACCTTC
TRBJ2-1 | TRBV20-1 | . | . | CSAREGDEQFF | TGCAGTGCTAGAGAGGGAGATGAGCAGTTCTTC
TRBJ2-3 | TRBV29-1 | once | . | CSVGEADTQYF | TGCAGCGTTGGGGAGGCAGATACGCAGTATTTT
TRBJ2-5 | TRBV2 | . | TRBD1 | CASRWTGRETQYF | TGTGCCAGCAGATGGACAGGGAGGGAGACCCAGTACTTC
TRBJ1-5 | TRBV30 | . | . | CAWSLLGRGSNQPQHF | TGTGCCTGGAGCCTACTGGGGCGGGGAAGCAATCAGCCCCAGCATTTT
TRBJ2-1 | TRBV4-1 | . | . | CASSQGSSFLGNNEQFF | TGCGCCAGCAGCCAAGGGTCTTCGTTCCTCGGTAACAATGAGCAGTTCTTC
TRBJ2-7 | TRBV7-9 | once | TRBD1 | CASSSGTGGYEQYF | TGTGCCAGCAGCTCCGGGACAGGGGGCTACGAGCAGTACTTC
TRBJ1-4 | TRBV4-1 | few | TRBD1 | CASSQGTVATNEKLFF | TGCGCCAGCAGCCAGGGGACAGTCGCAACTAATGAAAAACTGTTTTTT
TRBJ1-2 | TRBV4-1 | . | TRBD1 | CASSQDPPQGANGYTF | TGCGCCAGCAGCCAAGATCCTCCGCAGGGGGCGAATGGCTACACCTTC
TRBJ2-6 | TRBV24-1 | . | . | CATSTTGPGANVLTF | TGTGCCACCAGCACAACAGGGCCGGGGGCCAACGTCCTGACTTTC
TRBJ2-1 | TRBV7-2 | . | . | CASSLEPGASADNEQFF | TGTGCCAGCAGCTTAGAACCGGGAGCGTCCGCGGACAATGAGCAGTTCTTC
TRBJ2-1 | TRBV6-2/TRBV6-3 | few | . | CASSQSGANEQFF | TGTGCCAGCAGTCAATCAGGGGCCAATGAGCAGTTCTTC
TRBJ1-2 | TRBV18 | . | TRBD1 | CASFDRGLENGYTF | TGTGCCAGCTTCGACAGGGGACTGGAGAATGGCTACACCTTC
TRBJ1-1 | TRBV11-3 | . | . | CASSERGGLGTEAFF | TGTGCCAGCAGCGAAAGGGGGGGATTGGGCACTGAAGCTTTCTTT
TRBJ2-1 | TRBV7-3 | . | TRBD1 | CASSLSGQNNEQFF | TGTGCCAGCAGCTTATCGGGACAGAACAATGAGCAGTTCTTC
TRBJ2-2 | TRBV29-1 | . | . | CSVAGLLNTGELFF | TGCAGCGTCGCGGGACTCCTGAACACCGGGGAGCTGTTTTTT
TRBJ2-2 | TRBV9 | . | . | CASNTGSEAGELFF | TGTGCCAGCAATACGGGTTCCGAAGCCGGGGAGCTGTTTTTT
TRBJ1-4 | TRBV19 | . | . | CASSIDSLVEKLFF | TGTGCCAGTAGTATAGACAGTTTGGTTGAAAAACTGTTTTTT
TRBJ2-1 | TRBV18 | . | . | CASSPSLLTGDEQFF | TGTGCCAGCTCACCCTCTCTGCTGACCGGAGATGAGCAGTTCTTC
TRBJ1-6 | TRBV10-3 | . | . | CAIRQARSPLHF | TGTGCCATCAGACAGGCGCGGTCACCCCTCCACTTT
TRBJ2-7 | TRBV20-1 | . | . | CSASKDTYEQYF | TGCAGTGCTAGTAAGGACACCTACGAGCAGTACTTC
TRBJ2-2 | TRBV5-6 | once | . | CASSLGPTVVVSGELFF | TGTGCCAGCAGCTTGGGCCCCACGGTGGTTGTTTCCGGGGAGCTGTTTTTT
TRBJ1-1 | TRBV28 | . | TRBD1 | CASSPRRDRGPEAFF | TGTGCCAGCAGCCCACGACGGGACAGGGGACCTGAAGCTTTCTTT
TRBJ1-2 | TRBV24-1 | once | . | CATSETGFGYTF | TGTGCCACCAGTGAAACAGGGTTCGGCTACACCTTC
TRBJ2-2 | TRBV28 | . | . | CASSLLGQLNTGELFF | TGTGCCAGCAGTTTGCTTGGGCAATTGAACACCGGGGAGCTGTTTTTT
TRBJ1-2 | TRBV12-5 | . | . | CASGPGLTMGYTF | TGTGCTAGTGGTCCGGGACTTACGATGGGCTACACCTTC
TRBJ2-7 | TRBV9 | . | TRBD1 | CASSVGATGGGYEQYF | TGTGCCAGCAGCGTGGGGGCAACAGGGGGCGGCTACGAGCAGTACTTC
TRBJ2-3 | TRBV9 | . | TRBD2 | CASSATLAGADTQYF | TGTGCCAGCAGCGCAACACTAGCGGGAGCAGATACGCAGTATTTT
TRBJ1-4 | TRBV10-3 | . | . | CAISGPRGEKLFF | TGTGCCATCAGTGGGCCAAGGGGGGAAAAACTGTTTTTT
TRBJ1-1 | TRBV2 | . | . | CAGSAGSGKRDYEAFF | TGTGCCGGAAGCGCAGGGTCTGGTAAAAGGGATTATGAAGCTTTCTTT
TRBJ2-2 | TRBV11-2 | . | TRBD1 | CASSLYRGLDGELFF | TGTGCCAGCAGCTTATACAGGGGGCTAGACGGGGAGCTGTTTTTT
TRBJ1-5 | TRBV25-1 | . | TRBD1 | CASSPRTGEDQPQHF | TGTGCCAGCAGTCCAAGGACAGGGGAGGATCAGCCCCAGCATTTT
TRBJ2-7 | TRBV4-2 | . | . | CASTDSSYEQYF | TGTGCCAGCACTGACAGTTCCTACGAGCAGTACTTC
TRBJ2-7 | TRBV18 | . | . | CASSPRKGSTYEQYF | TGTGCCAGCTCACCACGGAAGGGGTCGACCTACGAGCAGTACTTC
TRBJ2-3 | TRBV7-6 | . | . | CASSLAYKDRSDTQYF | TGTGCCAGCAGCTTAGCGTACAAAGATCGATCAGATACGCAGTATTTT
TRBJ1-5 | TRBV28 | . | TRBD1 | CASGTGSGQPQHF | TGTGCCTCGGGGACAGGGAGCGGTCAGCCCCAGCATTTT
TRBJ2-3 | TRBV7-2 | . | TRBD2 | CASSSGLAGGTDTQYF | TGTGCCAGCAGCTCGGGACTAGCGGGAGGGACAGATACGCAGTATTTT
TRBJ1-1 | TRBV9 | . | TRBD1 | CASSAGQGSTEAFF | TGTGCCAGCAGCGCAGGACAGGGGAGCACTGAAGCTTTCTTT
TRBJ2-1 | TRBV28 | . | TRBD2 | CASNLAEGSYNEQFF | TGTGCCAGCAACCTAGCGGAGGGGAGTTACAATGAGCAGTTCTTC
TRBJ2-7 | TRBV10-2 | . | TRBD2 | CASRQGTSGFPYEQYF | TGCGCCAGCAGACAAGGGACTAGCGGGTTCCCCTACGAGCAGTACTTC
TRBJ1-5 | TRBV19 | once | . | CASGSQPQHF | TGTGCCAGTGGCAGTCAGCCCCAGCATTTT
TRBJ2-1 | TRBV10-3 | once | . | CACALAGSSNEQFF | TGTGCCTGCGCGCTGGCGGGATCGTCCAATGAGCAGTTCTTC
TRBJ1-6 | TRBV11-3 | . | . | CASSLGVEHSPLHF | TGTGCCAGTTCCTTAGGGGTGGAGCATTCACCCCTCCACTTT
TRBJ1-2 | TRBV28 | once | . | CASSSPLTVTPYGYTF | TGTGCCAGCAGTTCTCCCCTGACAGTTACCCCCTATGGCTACACCTTC
TRBJ2-5 | TRBV20-1 | . | TRBD1 | CSASRGTVQETQYF | TGCAGTGCTAGTAGGGGGACAGTTCAAGAGACCCAGTACTTC
TRBJ1-6 | TRBV9 | . | TRBD1 | CASSPQTGGNSPLHF | TGTGCCAGCAGCCCTCAGACAGGGGGGAATTCACCCCTCCACTTT
TRBJ2-2 | TRBV19 | . | . | CASNAALGVATGELFF | TGTGCCAGTAATGCGGCTTTGGGAGTTGCCACCGGGGAGCTGTTTTTT
TRBJ2-3 | TRBV12-3/TRBV12-4 | . | TRBD2 | CASSSPGLLNDF | TGTGCCAGCAGTTCACCGGGACTACTTAATGATTTT
TRBJ1-4 | TRBV30 | once | TRBD1 | CAWSVHATGGSEKLFF | TGTGCCTGGAGTGTTCATGCTACAGGGGGCTCTGAAAAACTGTTTTTT
TRBJ2-7 | TRBV28 | . | TRBD1 | CASSRDRGYEQYF | TGTGCCAGCAGTCGGGACAGGGGCTACGAGCAGTACTTC
TRBJ1-1 | TRBV5-1 | . | . | CASSLQGVAEAFF | TGCGCCAGCAGCTTACAGGGCGTCGCTGAAGCTTTCTTT
TRBJ2-7 | TRBV5-1 | . | TRBD1 | CASSLADRAHEQYF | TGCGCCAGCAGCTTGGCCGACAGGGCCCACGAGCAGTACTTC